This note documents a single T cell receptor beta chain sequence. No antigen is known for it. There are no base qualities to consult, and no much larger clone falls within one base. Ophthalmopathy patients were characterized by moderately to severely active disease, a Clinical Activity Score of at least 3, a NOSPECS grade of at least 4, and a disease duration under 3 months. Patients with other autoimmune diseases, uncontrolled infections, pregnancy or lactation were excluded from the study. Diagnosis relied on clinical symptoms, serum thyroxine, TRAb, thyroid ultrasound and orbital computed tomography. PBMCs were isolated from approximately 10 ml of fresh peripheral blood by Ficoll-Paque density gradient centrifugation. Trizol reagent was used to extract the total RNA, and its quality was then checked on an Agilent 2100 Bioanalyzer. The data originate from a study of Graves' ophthalmopathy and Graves' hyperthyroidism (dated by TCRdb to 2017 to 2018). Background on the whole study: Peripheral blood was collected at initial diagnosis, prior to any treatment. In total, 120 to 150 blood samples were TCR-sequenced: around 42 ophthalmopathy, 80 or so hyperthyroidism and approximately 17 hyperthyroidism-to-ophthalmopathy patients. Following sampling, methimazole starting at 30 mg daily was administered to hyperthyroidism patients, and high-dose intravenous methylprednisolone was administered to ophthalmopathy patients. T-cell repertoires of thyroid tissue and blood were compared in over five hyperthyroidism patients. The independent validation cohort included 18 to 20 hyperthyroidism patients plus 17 patients who later progressed from hyperthyroidism to ophthalmopathy. The roughly 94 discovery patients were randomly divided into training and test sets at a 7:3 ratio. To tell Graves' ophthalmopathy apart from Graves' hyperthyroidism, and to predict which patients would progress to ophthalmopathy, the study relied on TCR beta repertoire signatures. To explore V-J signatures that separate ophthalmopathy from hyperthyroidism, a discovery set of about a hundred patients was enrolled, consisting of about 45 with ophthalmopathy and around 57 with stable hyperthyroidism. Broader findings and caveats from the paper: No statistical method was used to set the sample size in advance, and the investigators knew which group each participant was assigned to. In cross-validation, the 13-signature model distinguished ophthalmopathy from stable hyperthyroidism with approximately 90% sensitivity and about 81% specificity, while in the test set the corresponding values were around 79% and 71%. In validation, the model predicted ophthalmopathy progression with 55% to 71% sensitivity and roughly 72% specificity; fewer than 15 predicted patients were CT-confirmed with GO in a median of around 6 months. Most of the expanded thyroid clonotypes with a frequency above 0.001 were also detected in blood, and it was suggested that the thyroid immune response may be reflected by blood repertoires.

CDR1 is given as GTSNPN and CDR2 as SVGIG, both from the germline V gene (reference sequence). Trimming leaves V shorter by 4 bases and J shorter by 5 bases, with the junction holding 13 bases beyond the gene matches. The CDR3 contains 16 residues, cysteine and phenylalanine counted. Only the CDR3 portion is preserved as DNA: 48 bases, with reading frame beginning at the first base. TCR beta CDR3 regions were amplified from RNA transcripts for repertoire sequencing. The first round was an RT-PCR using HTBI primers with the Qiagen OneStep RT-PCR kit, and this first round was followed by a second-round multiplex PCR, then size selection and purification. The libraries underwent paired-end sequencing with 100 bp reads on an Illumina HiSeq2000. The authors processed their data as follows. SOAPnuke was used to process the reads, throwing out any read that had adapters, had uncalled bases, had a mean Phred below 15, or lacked an exact constant-primer or identifier match. COPE v1.2.5 was used to merge high-quality paired reads. Unique nucleotide sequences were defined as clonotypes and aligned to IMGT TRB V, D and J references using MiTCR v1.1. The analysis was limited to V-J combinations with a frequency above 0.0001, which together covered around 99% of the repertoires. A TCR clonal expansion and chaos score per V-J combination was defined as the ratio of F50 clonal expansion to chaos observed in the TCRdist matrix. Welch's t-statistics and random forest were used to reduce the features to roughly 14 V-J combinations, which were then used as input to a naive Bayes classifier. The Morisita-Horn index was used to measure how similar the thyroid and blood repertoires were. TCRdb trimmed public reads at Q25 via fastp, called clones via MiXCR and kept in-frame beta chains. All rows with the same CDR3 protein become a single entry with the most common DNA and genes. These V and J calls originate from TCRdb's pipeline instead of the authors' own analysis. Recorded for this sample are some 520,000 distinct CDR3 sequences; roughly 14% of them occurred a single time. The ten biggest clones cover approximately 9.8% of the sample.

The sequencing sample was made of blood. This TCR derives from a woman in her 30s with Graves' ophthalmopathy. Donor details come from another sample of the same person, matched by shared clones. The chain links TRBV30 with TRBJ2-5; TRBD2 matches 10 bases in the middle. The sequenced DNA is TGTGCCTGGACCTCCCCAGCGGGGGGGCCGATTGAGACCCAGTACTTC. It encodes CAWTSPAGGPIETQYF.